The sequence of this T cell receptor (beta chain) was determined in a study of T cells after yellow fever vaccination. Concerning this clonotype: What it recognizes is unknown.

Broader study findings: Reappearance after the booster was seen for most primary-vaccination clones, at 95% to 96% CD4 and 85% to 90% CD8.

MiXCR, run by TCRdb on the 5' RACE reads, gives a single entry per CDR3 protein. Seen here are 400,000 to 650,000 distinct CDR3 sequences, 21% observed once, and the top ten hold about 16%. Per the germline V gene, CDR1 is SEHNR and CDR2 is FQNEAQ (reference sequence). V shed 5 bases, J shed 3 bases, and the junction held 6 bases outside the gene matches. The CDR3 sequence is 15 residues long. V is TRBV7-9 and J is TRBJ2-1; 8 bases map to TRBD2. The starting material was PBMCs, obtained more than 20 days after the first yellow fever vaccination. This receptor was identified in a man aged 18 to 30 who received the YFV17D yellow fever vaccine. CDR3 sequence: CASSPRGGIYNEQFF. The CDR3 bases are TGTGCCAGCAGCCCTCGGGGGGGGATCTACAATGAGCAGTTCTTC.